The 6 T cell receptor beta chains below come from one sample, sequenced in a study of blood T cell repertoires in COVID-19. This table comes from immunoSEQ multiplex PCR, and its TCRdb copy is limited to in-frame clones, with some not included. The sample has 300,000 to 350,000 clones; more than 80% are singletons. Source material: peripheral blood. These receptors were obtained from a woman in her 30s with COVID-19, enrolled during active disease.

In DNA, the CDR3 is TGTGCCAGCAGCCCCCCTCGTCGACAGGGAAACTACGAGCAGTACTTC. Translation gives CASSPPRRQGNYEQYF. The J gene is TRBJ2-7, the V gene TRBV28, with 7 bases lining up with TRBD1. Per germline, CDR1 MDHEN and CDR2 SYDVKM. V shed 6 bases, J shed 3 bases, and the junction held 14 bases outside the gene matches. This CDR3 has 16 residues.

The V and J genes are TRBV18 and TRBJ2-5; the match to TRBD1 covers 7 bases. Germline V lookup: CDR1 KGHSH, CDR2 LQKENI. CDR3 length equals 15 residues. Unmatched junction bases numbered 8, after V lost 5 bases and J lost 2 bases. The DNA for the CDR3 is TGTGCCAGCTCAAGGAACCAGGGGGATCAAGAGACCCAGTACTTC. It yields the protein CASSRNQGDQETQYF.

This clone was seen more than once but under ten times. The chain employs TRBV7-2 and TRBJ1-2, with TRBD1 as a possible D gene (6 bases). Trimming removed 2 bases from V and 6 bases from J, with 19 bases in between. CDR3 length equals 16 residues. Looked up from germline, CDR1 is SGHTA and CDR2 is FQGNSA. The CDR3 loop reads CASSLRTAGGANGYTF. CDR3 nucleotide sequence: TGTGCCAGCAGCTTACGTACTGCGGGGGGGGCGAATGGCTACACCTTC.

The chain carries TRBV28 and TRBJ2-7, with a possible D match to TRBD2 (6 bases). Germline V gives CDR1 MDHEN, CDR2 SYDVKM. The CDR3 contains 15 residues. Trimming cost V 5 bases and J 6 bases, with 20 bases left between them. This chain's CDR3 is CASSKGPAGPGEQYF. CDR3 coding DNA: TGTGCCAGCAGTAAAGGGCCTGCGGGACCAGGCGAGCAGTACTTC.

About this clone itself: The sample has other DNA sequences that encode this CDR3 too. The chain is built from TRBV30 and TRBJ2-1; D call uncertain. The CDR3 runs to 12 residues. Germline loops: CDR1 GTSNPN, CDR2 SVGIG (reference sequence). Trimming removed 0 bases at V and 6 bases at J, with 6 bases between. CDR3 nucleotides: TGTGCCTGGAGTGTGCGAGGCAATGAGCAGTTCTTC. Translation: CAWSVRGNEQFF.

In its sample, this clone was seen once. The J gene is TRBJ1-1, the V gene TRBV6-6, with D maybe TRBD1 (5 bases). The length of the CDR3 is 14 residues. Germline V gives CDR1 MNHNY, CDR2 SVGAGI (reference sequence). Trimming stripped 0 bases from V and 7 bases from J, with 12 bases between. DNA for the CDR3: TGTGCCAGCAGTTACTCGATGCTGGGGGGTGAAGCTTTCTTT. Residues: CASSYSMLGGEAFF.